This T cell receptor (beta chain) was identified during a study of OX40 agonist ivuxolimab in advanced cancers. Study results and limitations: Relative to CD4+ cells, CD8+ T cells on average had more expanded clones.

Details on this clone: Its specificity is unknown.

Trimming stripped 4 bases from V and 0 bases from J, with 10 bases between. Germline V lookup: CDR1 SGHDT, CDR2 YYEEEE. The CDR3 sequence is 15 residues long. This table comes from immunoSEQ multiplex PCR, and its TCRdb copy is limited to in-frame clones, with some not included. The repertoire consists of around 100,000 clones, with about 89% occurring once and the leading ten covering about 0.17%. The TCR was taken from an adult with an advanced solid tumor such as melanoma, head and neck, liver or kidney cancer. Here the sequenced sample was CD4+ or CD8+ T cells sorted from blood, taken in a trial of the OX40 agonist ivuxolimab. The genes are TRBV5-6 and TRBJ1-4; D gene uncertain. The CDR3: CASSMNSATNEKLFF. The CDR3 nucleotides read TGTGCCAGCAGCATGAACAGCGCAACTAATGAAAAACTGTTTTTT. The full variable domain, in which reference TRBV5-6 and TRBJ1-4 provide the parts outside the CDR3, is DAGVTQSPTHLIKTRGQQVTLRCSPKSGHDTVSWYQQALGQGPQFIFQYYEEEERQRGNFPDRFSGHQFPNYSSELNVNALLLGDSALYLCASSMNSATNEKLFFGSGTQLSVL.